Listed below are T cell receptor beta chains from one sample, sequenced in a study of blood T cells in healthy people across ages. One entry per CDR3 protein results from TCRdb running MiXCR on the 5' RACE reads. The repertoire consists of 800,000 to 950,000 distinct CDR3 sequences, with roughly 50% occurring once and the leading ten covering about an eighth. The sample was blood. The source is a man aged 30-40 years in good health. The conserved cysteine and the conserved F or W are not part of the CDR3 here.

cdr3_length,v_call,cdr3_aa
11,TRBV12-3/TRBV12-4,ASTRDRIYGYT
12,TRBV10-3,AISVGTEIYEQY
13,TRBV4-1,ASSIPAGGTDTQY
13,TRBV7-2,ASSLATGRLDTQY
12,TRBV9,ASSFRTENYGYT
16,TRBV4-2,ASSQGGGSGGVYNEQF
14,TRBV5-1,ASSWGTDNAYNEQF
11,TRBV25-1,ASQPGNTYEQY
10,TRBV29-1,SVGQGTYEQY
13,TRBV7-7,ASSRGQGHLYEQY
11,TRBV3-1,ASNPGRNYGYT
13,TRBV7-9,ASGRQTYSFYGYT
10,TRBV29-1,SVDPPRSTQY
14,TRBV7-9,ASSRNPMDGRDEAF
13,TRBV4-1,ASSQDSGTGREQY
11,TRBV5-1,ASSGGAAYEQY
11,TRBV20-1,SATDRGNTEAF
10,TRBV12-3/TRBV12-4,ASSSVGTSRF
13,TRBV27,ASSLGQLLTDTQY
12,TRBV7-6,ASSLLGGVNEQF
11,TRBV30,AWSYLAGETQY
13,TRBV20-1,SARVGTGGVETQY
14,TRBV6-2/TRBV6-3,ASSLPPLQVDFGYT
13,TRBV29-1,SVEDREVVTGELF
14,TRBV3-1,ASSQVYGQGKQPQH
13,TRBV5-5,ASSFSGGGGTEAF